Reported below is one TCR beta chain. Antigen unknown. The sample comes from a study of Ad26.COV2.S vaccination and SARS-CoV-2 variants. Study details: Donor was one of the participants in the Ad26.COV2.S arm of the COV1001 trial. General observations from the study: Measurements of TCR breadth and depth may have given underestimates of the total T cell responses. Substantial response breadth was reportedly seen for spike-specific CD8+ and CD4+ T cells after vaccination.

Documented treatment: about 20 received Ad26.COV2.S at low or high dose, single or two shots; several received placebo; per-sample allocation not given. Samples analyzed were those drawn on day 63 after the first vaccine or placebo injection. Spike of the Wuhan-strain SARS-CoV-2 was expressed by an Ad26 vector, which formed the vaccine. Method: immunoSEQ multiplex PCR; TCRdb's copy keeps in-frame clones and lacks some. The sample lists hundreds of thousands of clones, roughly nine tenths occurring once. The CDR3 runs to 15 residues. V gave up 5 bases and J gave up 1 base, with 15 bases separating them. Germline values: CDR1 SGHAT, CDR2 FQNNGV.

The chain is built from TRBV11-2 and TRBJ2-7; perhaps TRBD2 as D (7 bases). The source was peripheral blood, collected in a trial of Ad26.COV2.S vaccine versus placebo. This TCR came from a person aged 18-60 years who received the Ad26.COV2.S COVID-19 vaccine or a placebo. Here the CDR3 DNA reads TGTGCCAGCAGCGTAGGGGGGGACCCATCCTACGAGCAGTACTTC. Its protein is CASSVGGDPSYEQYF.